This T cell receptor (beta chain) was observed in a study of T cell responses to AZD1222 COVID-19 vaccine (dated by TCRdb to the early 2020s). Broadly, across the study: AZD1222 recipients given second doses at about 4 weeks or at about 12 weeks were pooled, since spike-specific TCR depth and breadth were not found to differ between the two schedules. A total of about 240 trial participants underwent TCR sequencing, of whom 207 received two doses of AZD1222 and about 25 received two doses of the MenACWY control vaccine. Trial participants were enrolled by age into 18-55, 56-69 and 70-plus year subgroups, with around 150, 28 and 57 TCR-sequenced participants respectively. Study-wide findings and limitations: The vaccine-associated CD4 TCRs covered the entire spike protein, and the dominant responses fell in regions 160-218 and 743-854. Conclusions about previously exposed vaccinees are limited, since just five or six AZD1222 recipients were seropositive for SARS-CoV-2 at baseline. Most participants were white British and females outnumbered males, and the authors suggested that clonal diversity may have been underestimated. In the small 56-69-year group, the increase in depth fell short of significance, most likely because of low power. After two AZD1222 doses, spike-specific TCR breadth and depth were significantly higher than at day 0 and than in MenACWY recipients. Because no samples from the day 14 peak response were available, repertoires could be characterized only after the peak T cell response. Nearly half of unique spike-specific TCRs reportedly recognized epitopes outside regions mutated in the B.1.351 and B.1.1.7 variants.

Ends trimmed: V by 0 bases, J by 3 bases; bases unmatched to a gene: 8. Taken from cysteine to phenylalanine, the CDR3 has 16 residues. Just CDR3 DNA is preserved here, 48 bases in frame from base 1. As encoded in the germline V gene, CDR1 is LGHNA while CDR2 is YSLEER. Explained via the paper, the time point label denotes: baseline before first vaccination. The vaccinee samples were drawn from two UK trials, COV001 and COV002, one of which was a single-blind randomized controlled phase 2/3 trial testing AZD1222 (ChAdOx1 nCoV-19) in healthy adults. For TCRbeta chain sequencing, PBMC samples from trial participants were taken at day 0 and at day 28 after the second dose. The CDR3 regions of human TCRbeta chains were analyzed by immunosequencing. In the source study's methods: Repertoire TCRs were checked for matches against a reference library of SARS-CoV-2-specific TCRs that had been generated using the MIRA antigen-specificity platform. Breadth was defined as the fraction of unique TCRs that were SARS-CoV-2-associated. Depth was defined as the fraction of total T cells that were SARS-CoV-2-associated. Using the MIRA data, each spike-specific TCR was assigned both to the spike region to which the TCR was reactive and to a CD4 or CD8 class. Log10-transformed breadth and depth values were compared by one-way ANOVA with Sidak's multiple comparisons tests. The table comes from immuneACCESS by way of TCRdb, which keeps in-frame sequences with V and J called. Part of the clones is missing from these tables; in studies checked, under half for an unresolved V gene and the rest for unknown reasons. For V, J and clone size, that table is used; D and trimming come from the DNA. Present in this sample are 67,000 or so clones, roughly 84% of which were seen just once. The ten largest account for roughly 10% of the sample.

As concerns this clone: There is no known antigen for this receptor. The sample holds no much larger clone one base away, and base qualities are not on file.

The sequences come from peripheral blood, collected on day 0 of AZD1222 vaccination. This TCR was sampled from an adult in good health. This chain joins TRBV4-3 to TRBJ2-7; the junction holds 7 bases that match TRBD2. The CDR3 in this case is CASSQDLASGGYEQYF. DNA sequence: TGCGCCAGCAGCCAAGATTTAGCTTCGGGAGGCTACGAGCAGTACTTC.